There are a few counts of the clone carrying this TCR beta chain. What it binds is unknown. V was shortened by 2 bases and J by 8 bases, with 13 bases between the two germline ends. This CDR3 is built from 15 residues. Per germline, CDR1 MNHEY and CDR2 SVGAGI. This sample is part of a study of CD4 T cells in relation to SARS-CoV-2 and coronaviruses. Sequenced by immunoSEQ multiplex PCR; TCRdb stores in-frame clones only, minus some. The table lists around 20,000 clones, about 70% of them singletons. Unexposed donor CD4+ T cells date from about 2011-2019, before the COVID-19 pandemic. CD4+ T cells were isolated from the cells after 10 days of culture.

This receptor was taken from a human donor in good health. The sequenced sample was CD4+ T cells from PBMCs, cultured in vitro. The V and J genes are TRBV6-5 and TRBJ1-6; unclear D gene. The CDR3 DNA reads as TGTGCCAGCAGTTACGGAAAGGGTTCACATTCACCCCTCCACTTT. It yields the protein CASSYGKGSHSPLHF.